A selection of T cell receptor beta chains follows, all from one sample in a study of OX40 agonist ivuxolimab in advanced cancers. Data came from immunoSEQ multiplex PCR; TCRdb stores just in-frame clones and leaves some out. The sample consists of fewer than 75,000 clones, approximately 90% of them appearing once. This sample comprised CD4+ or CD8+ T cells sorted from blood, obtained in a trial of the OX40 agonist ivuxolimab. All receptors derive from an adult with an advanced solid tumor such as melanoma, head and neck, liver or kidney cancer. Each CDR3 is given with its conserved first and last residue. D genes are given only for firm matches. The size of a clone is reported for some rows only, either as once, few or many, or as a class for expanded clones.

J gene | V gene | D gene | clone size | CDR3 protein | CDR3 DNA
TRBJ2-3 | TRBV30 | TRBD2 | . | CAWSRSSGRTDTQYF | TGTGCCTGGAGTCGATCTAGCGGGAGGACAGATACGCAGTATTTT
TRBJ2-1 | TRBV28 | . | few | CASSLQRNEQFF | TGTGCCAGCAGCCTTCAGAGAAATGAGCAGTTCTTC
TRBJ2-5 | TRBV5-1 | TRBD1 | . | CASRNTGGQETQYF | TGCGCCAGCAGAAATACAGGGGGTCAAGAGACCCAGTACTTC
TRBJ2-7 | TRBV7-2 | TRBD2 | . | CASSPGTSDIYEQYF | TGTGCCAGCAGTCCCGGGACTAGCGATATCTACGAGCAGTACTTC
TRBJ1-4 | TRBV10-3 | . | . | CAISESGRAVANEKLFF | TGTGCCATCAGTGAGTCTGGCAGAGCAGTCGCTAATGAAAAACTGTTTTTT
TRBJ2-3 | TRBV29-1 | . | . | CSAQTSITQYF | TGCAGCGCGCAGACCTCGATAACGCAGTATTTT
TRBJ2-5 | TRBV5-4 | . | . | CASSLGGRGETQYF | TGTGCCAGCAGCTTGGGTGGGCGCGGGGAGACCCAGTACTTC
TRBJ1-1 | TRBV4-1 | . | . | CASSLRQHSTEAFF | TGCGCCAGCAGCCTACGACAGCACTCCACTGAAGCTTTCTTT
TRBJ1-1 | TRBV30 | . | once | CAWSVLENTEAFF | TGTGCCTGGAGTGTACTCGAGAACACTGAAGCTTTCTTT
TRBJ2-6 | TRBV7-9 | TRBD1 | . | CASSIGTASVLTF | TGTGCCAGCAGTATTGGGACAGCCTCCGTCCTGACTTTC
TRBJ1-1 | TRBV7-9 | TRBD1 | . | CASSVYRGSNTEAFF | TGTGCCAGCAGCGTATACAGGGGGAGCAACACTGAAGCTTTCTTT
TRBJ2-1 | TRBV5-1 | . | few | CASSLARGSGNEQFF | TGCGCCAGCAGCTTGGCCAGGGGTAGCGGCAATGAGCAGTTCTTC
TRBJ1-4 | TRBV10-3 | . | . | CAISPGVTNEKLFF | TGTGCCATCAGCCCAGGGGTTACAAATGAAAAACTGTTTTTT
TRBJ2-1 | TRBV19 | TRBD2 | . | CASSGREGAHDEQFF | TGTGCCAGTAGTGGGCGGGAGGGGGCACACGATGAGCAGTTCTTC
TRBJ2-5 | TRBV7-3 | . | . | CASSPSGPRETQYF | TGTGCCAGCAGCCCTTCGGGACCGAGAGAGACCCAGTACTTC
TRBJ1-2 | TRBV5-6 | TRBD1 | once | CASSLVEGAYGYTF | TGTGCCAGCAGCTTGGTGGAGGGGGCCTATGGCTACACCTTC
TRBJ1-2 | TRBV12-1 | . | . | CASSPGPYGYTF | TGTGCCAGCAGCCCTGGTCCCTATGGCTACACCTTC
TRBJ2-7 | TRBV5-1 | TRBD1 | . | CASSLGGTGRGEQYF | TGCGCCAGCAGCTTGGGAGGGACAGGGCGGGGGGAGCAGTACTTC
TRBJ1-5 | TRBV7-8 | . | . | CASRPFGGLSAFSNQPQHF | TGTGCCAGCAGACCATTCGGGGGGTTATCGGCCTTTAGCAATCAGCCCCAGCATTTT
TRBJ1-5 | TRBV18 | . | once | CASSLQTEEPQHF | TGTGCCAGCTCACTACAGACAGAAGAGCCCCAGCATTTT
TRBJ1-2 | TRBV5-1 | . | . | CASSLEGQEPDTF | TGCGCCAGCAGCTTGGAAGGCCAGGAGCCCGACACCTTC
TRBJ2-2 | TRBV30 | . | . | CAWKFWTGRELFF | TGTGCCTGGAAATTTTGGACGGGCCGGGAGCTGTTTTTT
TRBJ1-2 | TRBV4-2 | . | . | CASSQALALSKGYTF | TGTGCCAGCAGCCAAGCCTTGGCGTTAAGTAAGGGCTACACCTTC
TRBJ2-3 | TRBV30 | TRBD2 | . | CAWSPGLAGQDTQYF | TGTGCCTGGAGTCCGGGACTAGCGGGACAAGATACGCAGTATTTT
TRBJ1-2 | TRBV5-6 | . | . | CASSSYPGRADGYTF | TGTGCCAGCAGCAGCTATCCGGGGCGGGCGGATGGCTACACCTTC